This TCR beta chain was documented in a study of shared clonotypes between healthy human individuals. Per sorted-subset replicate PCR, input was approximately 180 ng DNA, representing 30,000 to 35,000 T cell genomes. The method was immunoSEQ multiplex PCR; TCRdb's version includes in-frame clones alone and lacks a portion of them. The sample has approximately 2.5 million clones, 90% to 95% seen once; the top ten hold around 0.14%. This CDR3 region has 14 residues. Germline V gene data show CDR1 as SGDLS and CDR2 as YYNGEE. With 4 bases clipped from V and 7 bases from J, the junction kept 7 bases outside the gene matches.

What was sequenced was naive CD4+ T cells sorted from blood. Indicated subset: CD45RA+ positively selected. The clonotype comes from a man between 18 and 35 years old in good health. The chain carries TRBV9 and TRBJ2-1; 8 bases agree with TRBD2. In nucleotides, the CDR3 is TGTGCCAGCAGCCCGAGCGGGGGATGGAATGAGCAGTTCTTC. This encodes CASSPSGGWNEQFF.